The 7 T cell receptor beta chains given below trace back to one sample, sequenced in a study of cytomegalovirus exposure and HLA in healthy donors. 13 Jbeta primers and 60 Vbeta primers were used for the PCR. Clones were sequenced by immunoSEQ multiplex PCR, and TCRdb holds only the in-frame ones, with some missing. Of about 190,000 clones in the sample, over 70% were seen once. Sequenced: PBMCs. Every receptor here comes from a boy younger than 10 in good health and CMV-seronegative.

The CDR3 here is CAWSRGQGMDEQYF. The CDR3 DNA is TGTGCCTGGAGTCGCGGGCAGGGGATGGACGAGCAGTACTTC. The chain couples TRBV30 to TRBJ2-7, with a possible D match to TRBD1 (6 bases). Germline V gives CDR1 GTSNPN, CDR2 SVGIG (reference sequence). V was pared by 2 bases and J by 5 bases, with 16 bases between. The CDR3 spans 14 residues.

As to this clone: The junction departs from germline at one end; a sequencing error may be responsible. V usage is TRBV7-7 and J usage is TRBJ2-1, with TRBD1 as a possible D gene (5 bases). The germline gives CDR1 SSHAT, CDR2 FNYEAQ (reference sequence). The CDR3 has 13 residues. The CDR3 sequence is CASSLAARGEQFF. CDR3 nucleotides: TGTGCTAGCAGCTTAGCAGCAAGGGGAGAGCAGTTCTTC.

CDR3 bases: TGTGCCAGTAGTTCGTCCGGGAGCAGTGGAAACACCATATATTTT. Translation: CASSSSGSSGNTIYF. The chain has TRBV19 and TRBJ1-3, with D hard to call. The germline gives CDR1 LNHDA, CDR2 SQIVND (reference sequence). V was cut by 5 bases and J by 3 bases, with 14 bases left in between. The CDR3 has 15 residues. The complete variable domain, with remaining parts taken from reference TRBV19 and TRBJ1-3, reads DGGITQSPKYLFRKEGQNVTLSCEQNLNHDAMYWYRQDPGQGLRLIYYSQIVNDFQKGDIAEGYSVSREKKESFPLTVTSAQKNPTAFYLCASSSSGSSGNTIYFGEGSWLTVV.

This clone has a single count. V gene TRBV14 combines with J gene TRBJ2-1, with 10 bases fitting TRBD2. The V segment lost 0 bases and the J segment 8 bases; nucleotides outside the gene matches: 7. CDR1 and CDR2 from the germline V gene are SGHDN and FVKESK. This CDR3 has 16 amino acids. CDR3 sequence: CASSQDASGSPYEQFF. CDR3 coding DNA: TGTGCCAGCAGCCAAGATGCTAGCGGGAGTCCCTATGAGCAGTTCTTC.

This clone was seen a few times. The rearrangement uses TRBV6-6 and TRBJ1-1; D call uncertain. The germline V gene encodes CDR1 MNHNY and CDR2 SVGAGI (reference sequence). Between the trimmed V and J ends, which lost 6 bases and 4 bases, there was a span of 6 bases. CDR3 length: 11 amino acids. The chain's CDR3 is CASREGTEAFF. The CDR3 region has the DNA TGTGCCAGCAGGGAGGGCACTGAAGCTTTCTTT.

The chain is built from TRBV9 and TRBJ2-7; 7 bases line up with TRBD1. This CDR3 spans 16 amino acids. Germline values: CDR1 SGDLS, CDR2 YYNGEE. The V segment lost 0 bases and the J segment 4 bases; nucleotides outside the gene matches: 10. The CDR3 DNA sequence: TGTGCCAGCAGCGTAGGCCAGGGACAGACTATTTACGAGCAGTACTTC. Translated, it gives CASSVGQGQTIYEQYF.

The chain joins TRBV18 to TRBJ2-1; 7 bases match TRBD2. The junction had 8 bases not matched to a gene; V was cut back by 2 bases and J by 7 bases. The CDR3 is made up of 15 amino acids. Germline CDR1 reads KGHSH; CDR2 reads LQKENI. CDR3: CASSPRRERVNEQFF. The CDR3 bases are TGTGCCAGCTCACCAAGGCGGGAGAGGGTGAATGAGCAGTTCTTC.